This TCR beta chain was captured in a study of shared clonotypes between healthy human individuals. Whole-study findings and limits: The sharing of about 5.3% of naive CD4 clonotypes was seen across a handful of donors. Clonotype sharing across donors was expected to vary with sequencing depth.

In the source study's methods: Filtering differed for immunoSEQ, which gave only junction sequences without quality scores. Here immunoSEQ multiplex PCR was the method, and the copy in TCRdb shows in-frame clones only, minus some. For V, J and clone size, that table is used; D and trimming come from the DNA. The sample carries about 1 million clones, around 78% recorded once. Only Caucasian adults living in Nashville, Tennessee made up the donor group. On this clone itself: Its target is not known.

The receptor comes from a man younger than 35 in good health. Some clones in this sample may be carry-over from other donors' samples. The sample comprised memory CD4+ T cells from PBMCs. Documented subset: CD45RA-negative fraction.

CDR3 sequence reads: CASSPRPGRDYEQYF. The CDR3 nucleotides are TGTGCCAGCAGCCCGCGCCCAGGGAGGGACTACGAGCAGTACTTC. The V and J genes are TRBV27 and TRBJ2-7, with TRBD2 matching 7 bases. The CDR3 runs 15 residues. J was trimmed by 3 bases and V by 6 bases; bases with no gene match: 11. Germline V gene data show CDR1 as MNHEY and CDR2 as SMNVEV (reference sequence).